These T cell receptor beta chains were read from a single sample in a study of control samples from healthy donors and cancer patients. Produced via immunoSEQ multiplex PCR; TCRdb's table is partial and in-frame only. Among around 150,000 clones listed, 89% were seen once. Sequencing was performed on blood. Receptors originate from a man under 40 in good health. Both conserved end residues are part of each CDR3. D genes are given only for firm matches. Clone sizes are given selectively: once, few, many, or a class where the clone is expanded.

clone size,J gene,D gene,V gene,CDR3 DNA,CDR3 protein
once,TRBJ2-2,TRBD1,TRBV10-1,TGCGCCAGCAGTGAAGGGGGCGCCCCTGGGGGCACCGGGGAGCTGTTTTTT,CASSEGGAPGGTGELFF
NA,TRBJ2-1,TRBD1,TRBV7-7,TGTGCTAGCAGCTTAGGGGGACAGGGGGCATATGAGCAGTTCTTC,CASSLGGQGAYEQFF
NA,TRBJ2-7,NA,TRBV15,TGTGCCACCAGCCGAGGCTCTGGGGGGGAGCAGTACTTC,CATSRGSGGEQYF
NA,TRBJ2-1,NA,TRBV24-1,TGTGCCACCAGTGGGATATTCTACAATGAGCAGTTCTTC,CATSGIFYNEQFF
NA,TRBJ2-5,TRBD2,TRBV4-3,TGCGCCAGCAGCCAAGAACTAGCGGGAGGGGTGGAGACCCAGTACTTC,CASSQELAGGVETQYF
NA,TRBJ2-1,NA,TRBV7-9,TGTGCCAGCAGCTTAGTAACCGGCAGCTTGCTTTACAATGAGCAGTTCTTC,CASSLVTGSLLYNEQFF
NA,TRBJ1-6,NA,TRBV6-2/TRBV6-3,TGTGCCAGCAGTTACCCCCCGCGGGGAAATGATTCACCCCTCCACTTT,CASSYPPRGNDSPLHF
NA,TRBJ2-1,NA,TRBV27,TGTGCGACCAAAGTCGGGGGACCCTACAATGAGCAGTTCTTC,CATKVGGPYNEQFF
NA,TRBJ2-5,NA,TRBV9,TGTGCCAGCAGCGTAGGGGCCAGTGAGACCCAGTACTTC,CASSVGASETQYF
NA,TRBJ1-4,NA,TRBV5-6,TGTGCCAGCAGCTTGGCCTCCGGGGCGCATGAAAAACTGTTTTTT,CASSLASGAHEKLFF
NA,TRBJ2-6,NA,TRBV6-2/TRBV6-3,TGTGCCAGCAGTTATTCCCGACAACGTGGGGCCAACGTCCTGACTTTC,CASSYSRQRGANVLTF
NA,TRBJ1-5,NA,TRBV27,TGTGCCAGCAGTTTATCTTTCGGGGGTAGGGATCAGCCCCAGCATTTT,CASSLSFGGRDQPQHF
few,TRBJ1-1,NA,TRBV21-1,TGTGCCAGCAGCCCGGGCGGACAGGGGAACACTGAAGCTTTCTTT,CASSPGGQGNTEAFF
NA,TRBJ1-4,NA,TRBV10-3,TGTGCCATCAGTGAGCGACAACCAAATGAAAAACTGTTTTTT,CAISERQPNEKLFF
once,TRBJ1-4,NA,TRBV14,TGTGCCAGCAGCCAATCAAAGCGGGTTTTCGGAAAACTGTTTTTT,CASSQSKRVFGKLFF
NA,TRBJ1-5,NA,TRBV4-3,TGCGCCAGCAGCCAAGAGACAGTCAGCAATCAGCCCCAGCATTTT,CASSQETVSNQPQHF
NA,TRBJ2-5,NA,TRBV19,TGTGCCAGTAGTATAGGGTCCTATGGGACCCAGTACTTC,CASSIGSYGTQYF
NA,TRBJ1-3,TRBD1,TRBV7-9,TGTGCCAGCAGCTTAGTTCCAGGGGGCCACACCATATATTTT,CASSLVPGGHTIYF
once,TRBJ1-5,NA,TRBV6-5,TGTGCCAGCAGTTACGAGGCCTCGGGAGGGCGGCCCCAGCATTTT,CASSYEASGGRPQHF
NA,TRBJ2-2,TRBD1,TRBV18,TGTGCCAGCTCACCAAACGGACAGGGAACCGGGGAGCTGTTTTTT,CASSPNGQGTGELFF
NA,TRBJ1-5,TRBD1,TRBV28,TGTGCCAGCAGTTTTCCCGGTAAGGACAGGGGACAAAATCAGCCCCAGCATTTT,CASSFPGKDRGQNQPQHF
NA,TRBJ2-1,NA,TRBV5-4,TGTGCCAGCAGCCGAGGGGCACACCAGAGCTCCTACAATGAGCAGTTCTTC,CASSRGAHQSSYNEQFF
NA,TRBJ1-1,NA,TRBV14,TGTGCCAGCAGCCAAGGTGGCGCCGGGGACACTGAAGCTTTCTTT,CASSQGGAGDTEAFF
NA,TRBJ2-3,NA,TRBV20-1,TGCAGTGCTAGTGGGCCCGACACAGATACGCAGTATTTT,CSASGPDTDTQYF
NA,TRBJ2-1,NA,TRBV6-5,TGTGCCAGCAGTTCGGTTCCCTCCTACAATGAGCAGTTCTTC,CASSSVPSYNEQFF
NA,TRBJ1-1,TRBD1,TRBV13,TGTGCCAGCAGCTTAGCCGGGACAGGGGCTTTCTTT,CASSLAGTGAFF
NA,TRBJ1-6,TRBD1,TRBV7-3,TGTGCCAGCAGCCAGGGACAGGGAGTGGGTTCACCCCTCCACTTT,CASSQGQGVGSPLHF
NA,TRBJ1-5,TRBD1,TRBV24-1,TGTGCCACCAGTGATTGGACAGGGAATCAGCCCCAGCATTTT,CATSDWTGNQPQHF
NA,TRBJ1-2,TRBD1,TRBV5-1,TGCGCCAGCAGCTTGGATCGGGACAGGGGTGGTGGCTACACCTTC,CASSLDRDRGGGYTF
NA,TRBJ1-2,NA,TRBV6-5,TGTGCCAGCAGTCTAATCGGCAGGGATGGCTACACCTTC,CASSLIGRDGYTF
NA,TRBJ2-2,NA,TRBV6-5,TGTGCCAGCAGAACAGCGGACACCGGGGAGCTGTTTTTT,CASRTADTGELFF
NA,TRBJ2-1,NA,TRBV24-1,TGTGCCACCAGTGCCCTATTAAATGAGCAGTTCTTC,CATSALLNEQFF
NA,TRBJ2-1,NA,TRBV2,TGTGCCAGCAGTGAACTGGATGAGCAGTTCTTC,CASSELDEQFF
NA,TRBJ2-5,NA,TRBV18,TGTGCCAGCTCACTTTACAACCAAGAGACCCAGTACTTC,CASSLYNQETQYF
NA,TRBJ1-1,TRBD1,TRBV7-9,TGTGCCAGCAGCTTAGAGGGACAGCGAAGCACTGAAGCTTTCTTT,CASSLEGQRSTEAFF
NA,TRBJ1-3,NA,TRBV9,TGTGCCAGCAGCGTAGGTCGCATTAGCTCTGGAAACACCATATATTTT,CASSVGRISSGNTIYF